The rows below give T cell receptor beta chains drawn from one sample of a study of technical replicates of blood from a handful of donors. This table comes from immunoSEQ multiplex PCR, and its TCRdb copy is limited to in-frame clones, with some not included. The repertoire holds 50,000 to 70,000 clones, with around 93% as singletons. Sequencing input: PBMCs. Receptors were obtained from a human donor in good health. Some clones in this sample may be carry-over from other donors' samples. The conserved cysteine and the conserved F or W are not part of the CDR3 here.

CDR3 protein	CDR3 length	V gene	J gene
ASSPPRGGTEAF	12	TRBV27	TRBJ1-1
ASSFPPGVGYT	11	TRBV5-6	TRBJ1-2
ASSFQGTETRYGYT	14	TRBV7-9	TRBJ1-2
ASSHRIAYEQY	11	TRBV6-5	TRBJ2-7
ASSSRGLNQPQH	12	TRBV5-6	TRBJ1-5
ASSEETGYYEQY	12	TRBV2	TRBJ2-7
ASSQATSGGRLSSYNEQF	18	TRBV4-2	TRBJ2-1
ASSYSAPRAYEQY	13	TRBV6-5	TRBJ2-7
ASSVTSASGRDYEQY	15	TRBV9	TRBJ2-7
ASSQDRAGAETQY	13	TRBV4-3	TRBJ2-5
ASSATGVGEKLF	12	TRBV7-8	TRBJ1-4
SGAYWVTEAF	10	TRBV29-1	TRBJ1-1
ASSSKVRDEQF	11	TRBV5-4	TRBJ2-1
ASSSVLGELF	10	TRBV11-3	TRBJ2-2
ASSYLGQGSIGELF	14	TRBV7-2	TRBJ2-2
ASTLRPGQEGNGYT	14	TRBV2	TRBJ1-2
SARRAGENTGELF	13	TRBV29-1	TRBJ2-2
ASSPSGRTSAYEQY	14	TRBV7-6	TRBJ2-7
ASSFWTSGGGSDTQY	15	TRBV5-6	TRBJ2-3
ARSFSGEGTSTDTQY	15	TRBV5-3	TRBJ2-3
ASSYYQGSYNEQF	13	TRBV6-5	TRBJ2-1
ASSGRGPSYGYT	12	TRBV19	TRBJ1-2
ASSGDGQGLNGYT	13	TRBV7-9	TRBJ1-2
ASRQGLVNYEQY	12	TRBV6-1	TRBJ2-7
ASSQDFSSGHFRYT	14	TRBV4-3	TRBJ1-2
ASSEGGGTEAF	11	TRBV6-4	TRBJ1-1
ASSVYSNQPQH	11	TRBV6-1	TRBJ1-5
ASSYGWQGLGNTIY	14	TRBV6-5	TRBJ1-3
ASSPSGVYEQY	11	TRBV7-8	TRBJ2-7
ASSLDRQNQPQH	12	TRBV27	TRBJ1-5
ASSLRREQASGYT	13	TRBV18	TRBJ1-2
ASSLTRTEQETQY	13	TRBV7-2	TRBJ2-5
ASSQPGADTGELF	13	TRBV7-2	TRBJ2-2
ASSPRAGLNTEAF	13	TRBV7-8	TRBJ1-1
AISVGAGPTGYT	12	TRBV10-3	TRBJ1-2
ASALQGDFGNTIY	13	TRBV5-1	TRBJ1-3
ASSVAPVAGGPGEQF	15	TRBV9	TRBJ2-1
ASKQGLNTEAF	11	TRBV6-1	TRBJ1-1
ASSRGGGQALYGYT	14	TRBV7-3	TRBJ1-2
ASSLGDRSNSPLH	13	TRBV7-9	TRBJ1-6
ASSQDRGSRFSPLH	14	TRBV4-3	TRBJ1-6
ASSEGQASYGYT	12	TRBV2	TRBJ1-2
ASSLGRYEQY	10	TRBV5-6	TRBJ2-7
ASSELQGRDNQPQH	14	TRBV2	TRBJ1-5
ASSDLLERSSYNEQF	15	TRBV9	TRBJ2-1
ASSPSSGGSSNQPQH	15	TRBV7-9	TRBJ1-5
ASRDSYEQY	9	TRBV6-1	TRBJ2-7
AIGGVPTSGNTGELF	15	TRBV10-3	TRBJ2-2
ASSPGGGGWNIQY	13	TRBV7-9	TRBJ2-4
ASSSNRGPGANVLT	14	TRBV7-9	TRBJ2-6
ASSYSGPEGKLF	12	TRBV6-5	TRBJ1-4
ASTGTGGREQF	11	TRBV7-2	TRBJ2-1
ASSLRPDTEAF	11	TRBV7-3	TRBJ1-1
ASSLFSADTQY	11	TRBV7-2	TRBJ2-3
ASSDPGLAGNNEQF	14	TRBV5-1	TRBJ2-1
ASSQVADNSPLH	12	TRBV4-3	TRBJ1-6
ASSIEPVGVRTEAF	14	TRBV19	TRBJ1-1
ASSQDTGSDTEAF	13	TRBV4-1	TRBJ1-1